Detailed here is one T cell receptor beta chain. Germline V lookup: CDR1 MNHEY, CDR2 SVGAGI. V lost 6 bases, J lost 8 bases, and 11 bases stayed unmatched. The CDR3 length is 15 residues. The sample is drawn from a study of immune evolution from preneoplasia to lung adenocarcinoma. Generated by immunoSEQ multiplex PCR, the TCRdb table keeps only in-frame clones and is missing some. The table shows some 7,500 clones, with about 85% occurring only once. V gene TRBV6-5 combines with J gene TRBJ2-1; 9 nucleotides line up with TRBD2. The sample consisted of FFPE minimally invasive lung adenocarcinoma tissue. The TCR was taken from an older person with lung adenocarcinoma. This chain's CDR3 is CASSHISGSRDEQFF. In nucleotides, the CDR3 is TGTGCCAGCAGCCACATTAGCGGGAGCAGGGATGAGCAGTTCTTC.